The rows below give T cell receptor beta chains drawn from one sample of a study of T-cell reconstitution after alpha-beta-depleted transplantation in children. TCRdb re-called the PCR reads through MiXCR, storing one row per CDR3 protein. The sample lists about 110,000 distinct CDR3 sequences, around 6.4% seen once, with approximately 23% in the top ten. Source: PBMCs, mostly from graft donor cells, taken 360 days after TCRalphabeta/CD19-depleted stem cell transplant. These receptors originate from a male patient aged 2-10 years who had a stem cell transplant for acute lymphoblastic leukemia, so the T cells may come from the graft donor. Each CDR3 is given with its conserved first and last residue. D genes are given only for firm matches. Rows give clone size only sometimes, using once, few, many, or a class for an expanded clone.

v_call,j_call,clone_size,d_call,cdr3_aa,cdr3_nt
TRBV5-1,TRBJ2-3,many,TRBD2,CASSRTSIRRGTDTQYF,TGCGCCAGCAGCCGGACTAGCATTAGAAGAGGCACAGATACGCAGTATTTT
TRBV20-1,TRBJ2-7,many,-,CSTSEGPWSYEQYF,TGCAGTACCTCGGAGGGGCCCTGGTCCTACGAGCAGTACTTC
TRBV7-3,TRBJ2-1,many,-,CASSPEGTSYNEQFF,TGTGCCAGCAGCCCGGAGGGAACCTCCTACAATGAGCAGTTCTTC
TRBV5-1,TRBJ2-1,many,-,CASSTNPQGPYNEQFF,TGCGCCAGCAGCACCAATCCCCAGGGCCCCTACAATGAGCAGTTCTTC
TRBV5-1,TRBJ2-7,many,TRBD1,CASSPTGGFSYEQYF,TGCGCCAGCAGCCCGACAGGGGGTTTCTCCTACGAGCAGTACTTC
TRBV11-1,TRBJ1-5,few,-,CASSRGGGNQPQHF,TGTGCCAGCAGCCGGGGTGGCGGCAATCAGCCCCAGCATTTT
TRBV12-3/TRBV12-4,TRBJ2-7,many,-,CASSLKRPWGEQYF,TGTGCCAGCAGTTTGAAACGGCCCTGGGGGGAGCAGTACTTC
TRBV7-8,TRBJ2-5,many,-,CASSFQDRQVSQYF,TGTGCCAGCAGCTTTCAGGACCGTCAAGTATCCCAGTACTTC
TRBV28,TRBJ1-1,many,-,CASSFPGRTEAFF,TGTGCCAGCAGTTTCCCAGGTCGAACTGAAGCTTTCTTT
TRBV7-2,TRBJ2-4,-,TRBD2,CASSSSGAGVENIQYF,TGTGCCAGCAGCTCCTCCGGGGCGGGAGTTGAAAACATTCAGTACTTC
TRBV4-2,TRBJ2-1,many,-,CASSRDTRNNEQFF,TGTGCCAGCAGCCGGGACACTAGAAACAATGAGCAGTTCTTC
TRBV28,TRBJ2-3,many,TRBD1,CASSFRQGLDTQYF,TGTGCCAGCAGCTTTCGACAGGGGTTGGATACGCAGTATTTT
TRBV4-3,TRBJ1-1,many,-,CASSQDYVTANTEAFF,TGCGCCAGCAGCCAAGATTACGTGACAGCGAACACTGAAGCTTTCTTT
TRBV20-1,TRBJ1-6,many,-,CSAREMGRSSYNSPLHF,TGCAGTGCTAGAGAGATGGGACGGAGCTCCTATAATTCACCCCTCCACTTT
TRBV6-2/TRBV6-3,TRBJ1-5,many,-,CASRGESQPQHF,TGTGCCAGCAGGGGCGAAAGTCAGCCCCAGCATTTT
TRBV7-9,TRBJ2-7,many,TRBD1,CASSLGGQPYEQYF,TGTGCCAGCAGCTTAGGGGGACAGCCCTACGAGCAGTACTTC
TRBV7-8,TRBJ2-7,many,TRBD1,CASSSWTGPSYEQYF,TGTGCCAGCAGCTCGTGGACAGGGCCCTCCTACGAGCAGTACTTC
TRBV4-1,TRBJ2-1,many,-,CASSQDIMEGRKNEQFF,TGCGCCAGCAGCCAAGATATAATGGAGGGTAGGAAGAATGAGCAGTTCTTC
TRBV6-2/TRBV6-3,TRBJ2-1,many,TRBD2,CASSYGPPSGVYNEQFF,TGTGCCAGCAGTTATGGCCCCCCTAGCGGGGTTTACAATGAGCAGTTCTTC
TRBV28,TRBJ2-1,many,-,CASRPPEGSYNEQFF,TGTGCCAGCAGACCTCCCGAGGGATCCTACAATGAGCAGTTCTTC
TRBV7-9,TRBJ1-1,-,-,CASILGATEAFF,TGTGCCAGCATCCTTGGAGCTACTGAAGCTTTCTTT
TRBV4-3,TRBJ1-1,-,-,CASSQDYGWRTEAFF,TGCGCCAGCAGCCAAGATTACGGTTGGCGTACTGAAGCTTTCTTT
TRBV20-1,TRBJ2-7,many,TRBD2,CSARQGGSYEQYF,TGCAGTGCTAGACAGGGAGGGTCCTACGAGCAGTACTTC
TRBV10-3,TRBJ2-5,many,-,CAIGELSRTQYF,TGTGCCATCGGGGAGCTCTCAAGGACCCAGTACTTC